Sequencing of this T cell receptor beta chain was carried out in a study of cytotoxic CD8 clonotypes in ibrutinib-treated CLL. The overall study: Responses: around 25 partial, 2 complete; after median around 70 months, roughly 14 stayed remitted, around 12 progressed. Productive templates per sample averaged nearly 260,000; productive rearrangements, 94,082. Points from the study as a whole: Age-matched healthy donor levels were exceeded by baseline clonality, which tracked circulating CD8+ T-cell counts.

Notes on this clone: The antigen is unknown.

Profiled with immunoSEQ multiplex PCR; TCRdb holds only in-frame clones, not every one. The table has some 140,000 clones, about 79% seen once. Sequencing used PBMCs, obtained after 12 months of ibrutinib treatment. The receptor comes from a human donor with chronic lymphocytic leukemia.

The CDR3 coding sequence is TGTGCCAGCAGCTTATCGGGGAGTAGGTACAATGAGCAGTTCTTC. It translates to CASSLSGSRYNEQFF. This rearrangement joins TRBV11-2 to TRBJ2-1; tentatively, D is TRBD2 (5 bases). Trimming left V 2 bases short and J 4 bases short, with 12 bases between. CDR3 length: 15 residues. The V gene's germline CDR1 is SGHAT and CDR2 FQNNGV.